The 10 T cell receptor beta chains presented below share a single source sample, sequenced in a study of post-analysis software for immune sequencing data (dated by TCRdb to the mid-2010s). The full study reports these points: Roughly 5 TRBV segments, including TRBV5-6, TRBV5-1 and TRBV20-1, were significantly more frequent in patients than controls.

These receptors' targets are unknown. Preparation of the library involved PCR. The reads were generated on an Illumina HiSeq 2500. To reduce PCR and sequencing biases, unique molecular identifiers were incorporated into the TCR beta cDNA libraries. TCRdb reprocessing: public reads trimmed at Q25 with fastp, clones called with MiXCR, in-frame beta chains kept. Merged by CDR3 protein, the rows form single entries marked with the most common genes and DNA. In this sample the table shows a few hundred thousand distinct CDR3 sequences, 36% of which occur a single time. The ten largest make up 4% to 6% of the sample. Sequencing used blood. Receptors were obtained from a girl aged 5-17 years with multiple sclerosis.

A word on this clonotype: This may be a read error: a much more frequent sequence differs by one nucleotide. The chain is built from TRBV6-6 and TRBJ2-1, with D possibly matching TRBD2 (7 bases). This CDR3 is 17 amino acids long. The germline CDR1 and CDR2 sequences are MNHNY and SVGAGI (reference sequence). In nucleotides, the CDR3 is TGTGCCAGCAGTTACTCGACAGTCCAACGGGGGGACAATGGGCAGTTCTTC. Translating gives CASSYSTVQRGDNGQFF.

With regard to this clonotype: A single base separates this from a much larger clone, so it may be a read error. This rearrangement joins TRBV7-2 to TRBJ2-7; 11 bases map to TRBD1. The DNA end favors TRBJ2-5, so the J call may be wrong. The CDR3 is 13 amino acids. From germline, CDR1 is SGHTA and CDR2 FQGNSA. For the CDR3, the DNA is TGTGCCAGCAGGGGACAGGGGGAAGAGACCCAGTACTTC. This translates into CASRGQGEETQYF.

The chain uses TRBV11-2 and TRBJ2-1, with TRBD1 as a possible D gene (6 bases). The CDR3 spans 20 residues. V was cut by 0 bases and J by 0 bases, with 21 bases left in between. The germline V gene has CDR1 SGHAT and CDR2 FQNNGV. The CDR3 region has the DNA TGTGCCAGCAGCTTAGATCAATCGGGACATCGACGGGGCTCCTACAATGAGCAGTTCTTC. It codes for CASSLDQSGHRRGSYNEQFF.

This clonotype was detected only a few times. This may stem from a read error, because a much larger clone lies one nucleotide away. The genes are TRBV20-1 and TRBJ2-5; TRBD1 matches 10 bases. The CDR3 consists of 13 residues. J was trimmed by 9 bases and V by 6 bases; bases with no gene match: 10. The germline V gene encodes CDR1 DFQATT and CDR2 SNEGSKA (reference sequence). Written as DNA, the CDR3 is TGCAGTGCGAGGACAGGGGGGATGGAGGCCCAGTACTTC. It codes for CSARTGGMEAQYF.

On this clonotype: The junction and the germline gene differ at one end; a read error may be behind it. This chain connects TRBV7-9 to TRBJ1-2; 7 bases line up with TRBD1. The CDR3 covers 17 residues. Germline CDR1 SEHNR, CDR2 FQNEAQ (reference sequence). CDR3 coding DNA: TGTGCCAGCAGCTTAGGCGCGGAGGGGGCGCGTAACCATGGCTACACCTTC. Protein product: CASSLGAEGARNHGYTF. The whole variable domain, remainder taken from reference TRBV7-9 and TRBJ1-2, is DTGVSQNPRHKITKRGQNVTFRCDPISEHNRLYWYRQTLGQGPEFLTYFQNEAQLEKSRLLSDRFSAERPKGSFSTLEIQRTEQGDSAMYLCASSLGAEGARNHGYTFGSGTRLTVV.

This clonotype was picked up a small number of times. This chain connects TRBV28 to TRBJ1-5; the D gene is possibly TRBD1 (5 bases). There are 15 residues in the CDR3. Per the germline V gene, CDR1 is MDHEN and CDR2 is SYDVKM. The V end was cut by 8 bases, the J end by 6 bases, with 20 bases between. The CDR3, as DNA: TGTGCCAGCTTTGCCACGGGACGGGGAGGTCAGCCCCAGCATTTT. Amino acid sequence: CASFATGRGGQPQHF.

Comments on this clonotype: Possible read error: a much larger clone is one base away. The chain carries TRBV27 and TRBJ1-5; no reliable D call. Germline V gene data show CDR1 as MNHEY and CDR2 as SMNVEV (reference sequence). This CDR3 has 15 residues. The germline V and J ends were trimmed by 0 bases and 9 bases, with 15 bases remaining between them. The chain's CDR3 is CASSLSGLGGRPQHF. CDR3 bases: TGTGCCAGCAGTTTATCTGGTCTGGGAGGCCGGCCCCAGCATTTT.

In regard to this clonotype: This may stem from a read error, because a much larger clone lies one nucleotide away. V is TRBV20-1 and J is TRBJ1-2; D remains unclear. Germline values: CDR1 DFQATT, CDR2 SNEGSKA (reference sequence). This CDR3 is built from 12 residues. The CDR3 here is CSPGEVSYGYTF. DNA of the CDR3: TGCAGCCCTGGGGAGGTCAGCTATGGCTACACCTTC.

This CDR3 reads CSASSLAGGNQETQYF. Written as DNA, the CDR3 is TGCAGTGCTAGCTCTCTGGCGGGGGGGAACCAAGAGACCCAGTACTTC. This rearrangement joins TRBV20-1 to TRBJ2-5, with 9 bases identical to TRBD2. This CDR3 spans 16 amino acids. V lost 3 bases, J lost 0 bases, and 8 bases stayed unmatched. Germline V CDR1 and CDR2: DFQATT, SNEGSKA (reference sequence).

The chain has TRBV27 and TRBJ2-1; 13 nucleotides align to TRBD2. Germline V gene sequence: CDR1 MNHEY, CDR2 SMNVEV (reference sequence). The CDR3 covers 15 residues. The J segment lost 14 bases and the V segment lost 1 base, leaving 8 bases of the junction unmatched. CDR3 sequence reads: CASSLLTSGREGKFF. The CDR3 nucleotides are TGTGCCAGCAGTTTATTAACTAGCGGGAGGGAGGGGAAGTTCTTC.